The clone carrying this T cell receptor beta chain was found many times. The antigen remains undetermined. This record comes from a study of breast tumors, draining lymph nodes, adjacent tissues. Study-level findings and limits: The data were judged consistent with most tumor T cells coming from lymph node and expanding in tumor. Tumor repertoires ranked between lymph nodes and nontumor tissue in diversity, with V and J gene preferences. Data only fit, rather than demonstrated, lymph node origin of most tumor T cells.

Axillary draining lymph nodes of breast cancer patients supplied the node samples. V lost 4 bases and J lost 0; bases outside the gene matches: 5. Germline loops: CDR1 SGHRS, CDR2 YFSETQ. This CDR3 has 15 amino acids. A single record per CDR3 protein comes from TCRdb applying MiXCR to the multiplex PCR reads. The sample lists 180,000 or so distinct CDR3 sequences; approximately 33% were seen once. This receptor was obtained from a female donor with breast cancer. Some clones in this sample may be carry-over from other donors' samples. Material for sequencing was axillary lymph node tissue. This chain connects TRBV5-1 to TRBJ2-3; 7 bases align to TRBD2. CDR3 DNA: TGCGCCAGCAGCGTAAAGCGGGGAAGCACAGATACGCAGTATTTT. Translated, it gives CASSVKRGSTDTQYF.